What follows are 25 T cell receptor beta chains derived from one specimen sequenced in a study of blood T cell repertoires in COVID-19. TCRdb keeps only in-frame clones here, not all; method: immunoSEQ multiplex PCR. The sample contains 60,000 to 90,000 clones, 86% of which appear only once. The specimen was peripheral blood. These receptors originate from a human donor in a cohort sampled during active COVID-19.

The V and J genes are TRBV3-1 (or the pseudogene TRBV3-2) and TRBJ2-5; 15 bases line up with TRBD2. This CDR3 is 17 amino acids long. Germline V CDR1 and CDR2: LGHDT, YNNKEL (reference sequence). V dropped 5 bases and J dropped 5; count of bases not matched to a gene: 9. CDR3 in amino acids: CASSGGLAGGPAETQYF. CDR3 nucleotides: TGTGCCAGCAGCGGCGGACTAGCGGGGGGGCCCGCTGAGACCCAGTACTTC.

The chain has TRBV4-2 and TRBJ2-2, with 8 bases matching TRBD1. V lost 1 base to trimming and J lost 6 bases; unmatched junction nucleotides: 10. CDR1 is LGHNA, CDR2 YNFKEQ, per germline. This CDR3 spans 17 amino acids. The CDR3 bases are TGTGCCAGCAGCCAAGTCCCCGGACAGGGTAGTGCCGGGGAGCTGTTTTTT. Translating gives CASSQVPGQGSAGELFF.

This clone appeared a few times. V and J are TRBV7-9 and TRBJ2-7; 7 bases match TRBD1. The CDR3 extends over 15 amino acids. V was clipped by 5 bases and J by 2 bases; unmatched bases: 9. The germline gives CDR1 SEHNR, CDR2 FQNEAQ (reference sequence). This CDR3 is CASSGTGTEAYEQYF. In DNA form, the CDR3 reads TGTGCCAGCAGCGGGACCGGGACAGAGGCCTACGAGCAGTACTTC.

CDR3 protein: CASSLREGETQYF. The DNA for the CDR3 is TGTGCCAGCAGTCTCAGGGAGGGGGAGACCCAGTACTTC. The chain carries TRBV6-4 and TRBJ2-5; 7 bases fit TRBD2. Trimming took 5 bases from V and 5 from J; bases not matched to a gene: 5. The CDR3 spans 13 residues. CDR1 and CDR2 from the germline V gene are MRHNA and SNTAGT.

CDR3 amino acids: CASSEGSGTSGGKETQYF. The DNA of the CDR3 is TGTGCCAGCAGTGAAGGATCCGGGACTAGCGGGGGTAAAGAGACCCAGTACTTC. The rearrangement links TRBV6-1 to TRBJ2-5; 14 bases map to TRBD2. The germline V gene has CDR1 MNHNS and CDR2 SASEGT. V trimming: 1 base; J trimming: 3 bases; junction bases outside the gene matches: 7. This CDR3 region has 18 residues.

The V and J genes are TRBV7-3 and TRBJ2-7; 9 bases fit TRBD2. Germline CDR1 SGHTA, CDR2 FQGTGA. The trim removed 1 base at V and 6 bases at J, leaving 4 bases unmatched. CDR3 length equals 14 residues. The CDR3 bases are TGTGCCAGCAGCTTAAAGGGACTAGCCGGCGAGCAGTACTTC. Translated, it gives CASSLKGLAGEQYF.

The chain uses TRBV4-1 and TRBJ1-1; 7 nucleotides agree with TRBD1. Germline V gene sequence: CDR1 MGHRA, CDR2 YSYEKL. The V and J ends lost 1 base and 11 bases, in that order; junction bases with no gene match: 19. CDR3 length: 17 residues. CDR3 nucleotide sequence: TGCGCCAGCAGCCAAGCGGATCGTGCAGGGGGGCGTACGGGGGCTTTCTTT. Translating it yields CASSQADRAGGRTGAFF.

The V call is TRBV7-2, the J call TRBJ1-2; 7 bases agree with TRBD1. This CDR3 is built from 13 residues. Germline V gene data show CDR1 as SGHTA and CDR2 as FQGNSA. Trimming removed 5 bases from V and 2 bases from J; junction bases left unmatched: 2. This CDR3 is CASSPDRNYGYTF. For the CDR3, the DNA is TGTGCCAGCAGCCCGGACAGGAACTATGGCTACACCTTC. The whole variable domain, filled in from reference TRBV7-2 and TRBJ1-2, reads GAGVSQSPSNKVTEKGKDVELRCDPISGHTALYWYRQSLGQGLEFLIYFQGNSAPDKSGLPSDRFSAERTGGSVSTLTIQRTQQEDSAVYLCASSPDRNYGYTFGSGTRLTVV.

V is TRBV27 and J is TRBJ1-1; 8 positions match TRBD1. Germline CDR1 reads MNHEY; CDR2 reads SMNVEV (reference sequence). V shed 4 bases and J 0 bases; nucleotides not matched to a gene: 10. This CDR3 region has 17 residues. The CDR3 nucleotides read TGTGCCAGCAGTTCGAGGACAGGGCGGAAAGTGAACACTGAAGCTTTCTTT. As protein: CASSSRTGRKVNTEAFF.

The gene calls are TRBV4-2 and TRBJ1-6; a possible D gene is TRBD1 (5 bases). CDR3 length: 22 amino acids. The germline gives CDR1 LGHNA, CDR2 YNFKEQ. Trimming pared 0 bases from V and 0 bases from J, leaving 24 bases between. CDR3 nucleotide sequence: TGTGCCAGCAGCCAAGAAGCGGGGTCCAGGGTCTCCTTTAGCTCCTATAATTCACCCCTCCACTTT. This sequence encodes CASSQEAGSRVSFSSYNSPLHF.

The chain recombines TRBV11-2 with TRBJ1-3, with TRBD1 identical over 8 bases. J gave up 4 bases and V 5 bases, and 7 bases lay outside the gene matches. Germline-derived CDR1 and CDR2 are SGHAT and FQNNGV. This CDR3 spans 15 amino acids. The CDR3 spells CASSGGQGEGNTIYF. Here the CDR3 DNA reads TGTGCCAGCAGCGGCGGACAGGGAGAGGGAAACACCATATATTTT.

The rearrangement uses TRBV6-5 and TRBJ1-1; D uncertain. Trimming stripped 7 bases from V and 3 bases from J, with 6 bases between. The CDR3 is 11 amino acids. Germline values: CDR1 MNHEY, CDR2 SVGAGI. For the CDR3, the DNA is TGTGCCAGCATTTCTTACACTGAAGCTTTCTTT. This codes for CASISYTEAFF.

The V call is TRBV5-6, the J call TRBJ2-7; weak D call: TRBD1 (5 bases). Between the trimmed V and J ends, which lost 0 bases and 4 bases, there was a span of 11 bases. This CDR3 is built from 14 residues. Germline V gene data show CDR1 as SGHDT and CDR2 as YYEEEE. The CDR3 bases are TGTGCCAGCAGCTTGGAGGGGAACCTGTACGAGCAGTACTTC. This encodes CASSLEGNLYEQYF.

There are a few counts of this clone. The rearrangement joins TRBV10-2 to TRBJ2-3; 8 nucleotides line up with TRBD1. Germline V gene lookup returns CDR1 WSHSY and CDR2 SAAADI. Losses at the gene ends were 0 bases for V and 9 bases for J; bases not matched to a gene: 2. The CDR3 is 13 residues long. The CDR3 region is CASSESTGATQYF. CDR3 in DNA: TGCGCCAGCAGTGAGTCGACAGGGGCCACGCAGTATTTT.

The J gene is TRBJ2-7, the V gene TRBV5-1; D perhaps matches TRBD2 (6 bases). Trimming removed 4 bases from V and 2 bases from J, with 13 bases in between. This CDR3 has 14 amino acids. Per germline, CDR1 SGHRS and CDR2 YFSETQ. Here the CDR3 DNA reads TGCGCCAGCAGCGAGGGCGGGGAGACCTACGAGCAGTACTTC. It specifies CASSEGGETYEQYF. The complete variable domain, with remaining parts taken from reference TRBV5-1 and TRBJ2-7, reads KAGVTQTPRYLIKTRGQQVTLSCSPISGHRSVSWYQQTPGQGLQFLFEYFSETQRNKGNFPGRFSGRQFSNSRSEMNVSTLELGDSALYLCASSEGGETYEQYFGPGTRLTVT.

The CDR3 DNA reads as TGTGCCAGCATGAGACAGGGGCCCTACGAGCAGTACTTC. Residues: CASMRQGPYEQYF. V gene TRBV6-5 combines with J gene TRBJ2-7; 8 bases map to TRBD1. There are 13 residues in the CDR3. Per germline, CDR1 MNHEY and CDR2 SVGAGI. Trimming took 7 bases from V and 2 from J; bases not matched to a gene: 4.

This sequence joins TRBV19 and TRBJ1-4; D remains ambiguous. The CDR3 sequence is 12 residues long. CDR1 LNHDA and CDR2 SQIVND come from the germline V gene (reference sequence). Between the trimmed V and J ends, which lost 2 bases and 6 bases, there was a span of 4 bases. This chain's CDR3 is CASSILHEKLFF. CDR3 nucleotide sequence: TGTGCCAGTAGTATACTTCATGAAAAACTGTTTTTT.

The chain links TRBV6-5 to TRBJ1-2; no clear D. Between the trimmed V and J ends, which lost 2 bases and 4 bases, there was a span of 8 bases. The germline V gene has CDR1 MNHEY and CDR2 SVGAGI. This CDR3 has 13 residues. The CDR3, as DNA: TGTGCCAGCAGTTACGGGCTGAGCTATGGCTACACCTTC. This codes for CASSYGLSYGYTF.

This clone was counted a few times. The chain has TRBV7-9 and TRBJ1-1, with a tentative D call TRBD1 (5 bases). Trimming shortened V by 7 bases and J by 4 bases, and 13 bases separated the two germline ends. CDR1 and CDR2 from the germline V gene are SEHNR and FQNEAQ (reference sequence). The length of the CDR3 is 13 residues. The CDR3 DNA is TGTGCCAGCACCTTCTTCGGGGGCACTGAAGCTTTCTTT. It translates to CASTFFGGTEAFF. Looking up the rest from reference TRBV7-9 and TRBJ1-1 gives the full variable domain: DTGVSQNPRHKITKRGQNVTFRCDPISEHNRLYWYRQTLGQGPEFLTYFQNEAQLEKSRLLSDRFSAERPKGSFSTLEIQRTEQGDSAMYLCASTFFGGTEAFFGQGTRLTVV.

The CDR3 region has the DNA TGTGCCAGCAGACAGGGGATCGGGCAGCCCCAGCATTTT. Protein: CASRQGIGQPQHF. The chain has TRBV28 and TRBJ1-5, with 7 bases aligning to TRBD1. The CDR3 length is 13 residues. V lost 6 bases to trimming and J lost 7 bases; unmatched junction nucleotides: 6. Germline CDR1 is MDHEN and CDR2 is SYDVKM.

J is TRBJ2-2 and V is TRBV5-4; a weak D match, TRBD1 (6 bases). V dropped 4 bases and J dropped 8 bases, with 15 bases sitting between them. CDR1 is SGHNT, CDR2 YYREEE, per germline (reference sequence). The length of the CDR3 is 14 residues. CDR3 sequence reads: CASSPDSKGGELFF. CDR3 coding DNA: TGTGCCAGCAGCCCGGACAGTAAGGGGGGGGAGCTGTTTTTT.

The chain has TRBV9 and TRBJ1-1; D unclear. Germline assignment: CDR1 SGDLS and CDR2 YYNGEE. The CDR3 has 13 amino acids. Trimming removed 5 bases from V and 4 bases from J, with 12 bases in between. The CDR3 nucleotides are TGTGCCAGCAGTCCCCTCCTCGGCACTGAAGCTTTCTTT. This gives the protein CASSPLLGTEAFF.

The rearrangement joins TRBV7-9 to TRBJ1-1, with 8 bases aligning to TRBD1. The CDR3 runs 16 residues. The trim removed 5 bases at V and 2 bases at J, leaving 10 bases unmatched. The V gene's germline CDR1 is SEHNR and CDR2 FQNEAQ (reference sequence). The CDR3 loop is CASSLGQGTLNTEAFF. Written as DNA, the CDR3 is TGTGCCAGCAGCCTCGGACAGGGAACCTTAAACACTGAAGCTTTCTTT.

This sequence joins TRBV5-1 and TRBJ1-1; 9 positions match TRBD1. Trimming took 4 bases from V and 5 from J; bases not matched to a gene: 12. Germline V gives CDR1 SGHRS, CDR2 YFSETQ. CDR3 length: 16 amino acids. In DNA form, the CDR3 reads TGCGCCAGCAGCACGACCCCGGGACAGGGTTGGACTGAAGCTTTCTTT. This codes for CASSTTPGQGWTEAFF.

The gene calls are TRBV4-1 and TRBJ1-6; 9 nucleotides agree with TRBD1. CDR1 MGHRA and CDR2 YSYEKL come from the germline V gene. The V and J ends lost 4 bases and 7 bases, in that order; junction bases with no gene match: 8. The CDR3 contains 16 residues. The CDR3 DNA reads TGCGCCAGCAGCCCCCGGACAGGGGCACAGAATTCACCCCTCCACTTT. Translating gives CASSPRTGAQNSPLHF.